A single sample is the source of the 14 T cell receptor beta chains below, sequenced in a study of blood T cell repertoires in COVID-19. Here immunoSEQ multiplex PCR was the method, and the copy in TCRdb shows in-frame clones only, minus some. The sample lists under 250,000 clones, around 85% occurring once. The sample comprised PBMCs or T cells enriched from blood (not recorded which). These TCRs come from a woman aged 45-65 years with acute COVID-19.

This clone was seen many times. The chain combines TRBV18 with TRBJ1-1; TRBD1 aligns across 9 bases. Losses at the gene ends were 1 base for V and 2 bases for J; bases not matched to a gene: 11. The CDR3 length is 18 residues. Germline V gene lookup returns CDR1 KGHSH and CDR2 LQKENI. The DNA for the CDR3 is TGTGCCAGCTCACCACTAGGACAGGGGAGCGGGGTTAACACTGAAGCTTTCTTT. Its protein is CASSPLGQGSGVNTEAFF.

This chain links TRBV10-3 with TRBJ1-2; D might be TRBD1 (5 bases). The germline gives CDR1 ENHRY, CDR2 SYGVKD. The CDR3 loop spans 13 amino acids. Trimming removed 7 bases at V and 0 bases at J, with 9 bases between. The CDR3 region has the DNA TGTGCCATCATTTCGGACACTAACTATGGCTACACCTTC. It is translated as CAIISDTNYGYTF.

CDR3 bases: TGTGCCATCAGTGAGGTAGCGGGGGGGCGGGCAGATACGCAGTATTTT. Its protein is CAISEVAGGRADTQYF. The J gene is TRBJ2-3, the V gene TRBV10-3; 11 positions match TRBD2. Germline V lookup: CDR1 ENHRY, CDR2 SYGVKD. The CDR3 has 16 amino acids. After removal of 2 bases from V and 4 bases from J, the junction contained 5 bases not matched to a gene.

With regard to this clone: Other DNA sequences within the sample encode an identical CDR3. The chain combines TRBV7-6 with TRBJ2-5, with 13 nucleotides matching TRBD2. The CDR3 has 15 residues. V dropped 5 bases and J dropped 4; count of bases not matched to a gene: 4. The germline V gene has CDR1 SGHVS and CDR2 FNYEAQ. In nucleotides, the CDR3 is TGTGCCAGCAGCCTCGGGACTAGCGGGACAGAGACCCAGTACTTC. Amino acids: CASSLGTSGTETQYF.

The chain links TRBV12-3 or TRBV12-4 to TRBJ1-2; TRBD1 is a possible D gene (6 bases). The ends were cut back, 4 bases at V and 7 bases at J, with 10 bases in the middle. CDR3 length equals 12 residues. In DNA, the CDR3 is TGTGCCAGCAGTTACAGGGTAGGTGGCTACACCTTC. This sequence encodes CASSYRVGGYTF.

This chain links TRBV5-4 with TRBJ1-2; weak D call: TRBD1 (6 bases). The CDR3 is made up of 14 amino acids. With 7 bases removed from V and 5 bases from J, the gap between germline ends came to 18 bases. The V gene's germline CDR1 is SGHNT and CDR2 YYREEE (reference sequence). The CDR3 sequence: CASLGGGDGYGYTF. CDR3 in DNA: TGTGCCAGCCTTGGAGGGGGGGATGGATATGGCTACACCTTC.

This chain links TRBV7-2 with TRBJ1-1, with 9 bases aligning to TRBD1. Germline V gene lookup returns CDR1 SGHTA and CDR2 FQGNSA. This CDR3 has 13 amino acids. V lost 5 bases and J lost 5; bases outside the gene matches: 3. CDR3 region: CASSTQGATEAFF. The CDR3 region has the DNA TGTGCCAGCAGCACACAGGGGGCGACTGAAGCTTTCTTT.

This rearrangement joins TRBV30 to TRBJ2-2, with TRBD1 as a possible D gene (6 bases). The V end lost 8 bases, the J end lost 7 bases, and 20 bases lay between the germline ends. Per the germline V gene, CDR1 is GTSNPN and CDR2 is SVGIG (reference sequence). This CDR3 is built from 14 residues. The CDR3 loop is CAGKKTGINGELFF. The DNA of the CDR3 is TGTGCCGGGAAAAAGACAGGCATTAACGGGGAGCTGTTTTTT.

The genes are TRBV18 and TRBJ1-1, with a possible D match to TRBD1 (6 bases). CDR1 is KGHSH, CDR2 LQKENI, per germline. The CDR3 sequence is 17 residues long. Trimming removed 3 bases from V and 0 bases from J, with 17 bases in between. The CDR3 here is CASSPGQWINMNTEAFF. Here the CDR3 DNA reads TGTGCCAGCTCACCCGGACAGTGGATTAACATGAACACTGAAGCTTTCTTT.

The rearrangement uses TRBV12-3 or TRBV12-4 and TRBJ1-1, with 9 bases fitting TRBD1. The CDR3 has 13 amino acids. V was clipped by 6 bases and J by 1 base; unmatched bases: 0. CDR3 sequence (DNA): TGTGCCAGCAGGGACAGGGGGAACACTGAAGCTTTCTTT. It yields the protein CASRDRGNTEAFF.

The chain uses TRBV7-2 and TRBJ2-3, with 9 bases that match TRBD2. The CDR3 spans 17 residues. V dropped 4 bases and J dropped 1; count of bases not matched to a gene: 9. CDR1 SGHTA and CDR2 FQGNSA come from the germline V gene. CDR3 sequence (DNA): TGTGCCAGCAGCTGGCTTCCGCGGGGGGGCGGCACAGATACGCAGTATTTT. Its translation: CASSWLPRGGGTDTQYF.

CDR3 nucleotide sequence: TGTGCCAGCAGTTACGGCGGGGGGGCTTCAGATACGCAGTATTTT. Its protein product is CASSYGGGASDTQYF. This sequence joins TRBV6-5 and TRBJ2-3; TRBD2 matches at 9 bases. The germline gives CDR1 MNHEY, CDR2 SVGAGI. The CDR3 has 15 residues. Germline trimming cut 2 bases from V and 4 bases from J; bases unmatched to any gene: 4.

In its sample, this clone was seen a few times. CDR3 in DNA: TGTGCCAGCAGCTTAGCGGGTACTAATGAAAAACTGTTTTTT. Protein product: CASSLAGTNEKLFF. The chain uses TRBV11-2 and TRBJ1-4; D gene unclear. CDR1 SGHAT and CDR2 FQNNGV come from the germline V gene. Between the trimmed V and J ends, which lost 1 base and 2 bases, there was a span of 5 bases. This CDR3 is built from 14 residues. The entire variable domain, with the rest obtained from reference TRBV11-2 and TRBJ1-4, is as follows: EAGVAQSPRYKIIEKRQSVAFWCNPISGHATLYWYQQILGQGPKLLIQFQNNGVVDDSQLPKDRFSAERLKGVDSTLKIQPAKLEDSAVYLCASSLAGTNEKLFFGSGTQLSVL.

This clone was picked up a small number of times. V is TRBV6-5 and J is TRBJ2-7, with 7 bases identical to TRBD2. The CDR3 is 15 residues long. Germline CDR1 is MNHEY and CDR2 is SVGAGI. The trim removed 0 bases at V and 3 bases at J, leaving 5 bases unmatched. The DNA of the CDR3 is TGTGCCAGCAGTTACTCGAACGGGGGGTTCTACGAGCAGTACTTC. It specifies CASSYSNGGFYEQYF.